A single sample is the source of the 11 T cell receptor beta chains below, sequenced in a study of patients and donors after allogeneic stem cell transplantation (dated by TCRdb to 2020 to 2022). Libraries came from RT-PCR. The sequencing machine was a NextSeq 550. The public sequencing data were trimmed at Q25 with fastp and processed into clonotypes with MiXCR by TCRdb, which kept only in-frame beta chains. Rows are unified per CDR3 protein, each entry keeping the most common DNA and genes. This sample holds about 200,000 distinct CDR3 sequences; approximately 41% were observed only once. The ten largest account for 30% to 35% of the sample. Sequencing was carried out using blood, either unsorted or a sorted T cell fraction (not recorded which). These receptor sequences come from a human donor who was either an allogeneic HSCT recipient or a stem cell or donor lymphocyte infusion donor (not recorded which). It is not recorded whose cells these are; they may come from a transplant donor.

The chain employs TRBV28 and TRBJ2-5; perhaps D is TRBD1 or TRBD2 (5 bases each). CDR3 size: 15 residues. The ends were cut back, 5 bases at V and 0 bases at J, with 13 bases in the middle. Germline assignment: CDR1 MDHEN and CDR2 SYDVKM. The CDR3, as DNA: TGTGCCAGCAGTATCCCCGGGACCTACCAAGAGACCCAGTACTTC. Protein sequence: CASSIPGTYQETQYF.

The table lists this clonotype with a few counts. The CDR3 DNA follows: TGTGCCACCAGTGCACTTTTAGCGGGAGGTGGAGAGACCCAGTACTTC. This encodes CATSALLAGGGETQYF. J is TRBJ2-5 and V is TRBV24-1; 10 bases agree with TRBD2. Germline CDR1 KGHDR, CDR2 SFDVKD. The length of the CDR3 is 16 residues. The ends lost 5 bases at V and 4 bases at J; junction bases unmatched: 9.

This clonotype has just a few counts. The rearrangement uses TRBV4-1 and TRBJ1-2; no reliable D call. Trimming pared 3 bases from V and 8 bases from J, leaving 10 bases between. This CDR3 is 12 amino acids long. Looked up from germline, CDR1 is MGHRA and CDR2 is YSYEKL. The chain's CDR3 is CASSHWRWGYTF. CDR3 sequence (DNA): TGCGCCAGCAGCCACTGGAGATGGGGCTACACCTTC.

This clonotype was seen only a few times. This sequence joins TRBV20-1 and TRBJ2-1; TRBD2 matches at 7 bases. V lost 7 bases to trimming and J lost 10 bases; unmatched junction nucleotides: 4. Germline CDR1 is DFQATT and CDR2 is SNEGSKA (reference sequence). The CDR3 is 10 residues long. This chain's CDR3 is CSGAGDEQFF. The CDR3 DNA follows: TGCAGTGGTGCGGGAGACGAGCAGTTCTTC.

The CDR3 loop is CASSQDRDRGLGEQYF. CDR3 sequence (DNA): TGCGCCAGCAGCCAAGACCGGGACAGGGGGCTGGGGGAGCAGTACTTC. This chain connects TRBV4-3 to TRBJ2-7; 12 bases fit TRBD1. The CDR3 has 16 amino acids. Germline lookup yields CDR1 LGHNA and CDR2 YSLEER. V gave up 0 bases and J gave up 7 bases; unmatched junction bases: 7.

The gene calls are TRBV3-1 and TRBJ1-1; 11 nucleotides line up with TRBD1. The ends lost 2 bases at V and 4 bases at J; junction bases unmatched: 6. The CDR3 totals 16 residues. Germline assignment: CDR1 LGHDT and CDR2 YNNKEL (reference sequence). This chain's CDR3 is CASSQTPGTGGTEAFF. The CDR3 nucleotides are TGTGCCAGCAGCCAAACCCCCGGGACAGGGGGCACTGAAGCTTTCTTT.

This clonotype was recorded a few times. The J gene is TRBJ2-5, the V gene TRBV12-3 or TRBV12-4; the match to TRBD2 covers 10 bases. The V gene end was trimmed by 5 bases and the J gene end by 4 bases; junction bases not matched to a gene: 4. The CDR3 extends over 14 amino acids. This CDR3 reads CASSSLAGVETQYF. CDR3 DNA: TGTGCCAGCAGTAGCCTAGCGGGAGTAGAGACCCAGTACTTC.

The chain uses TRBV5-1 and TRBJ2-1; possibly TRBD1 or TRBD2 for D (6 bases each). This CDR3 has 15 residues. Germline CDR1 is SGHRS and CDR2 is YFSETQ. V was trimmed by 3 bases and J by 3 bases, leaving 13 bases between them. DNA for the CDR3: TGCGCCAGCAGCTGGGGGGCAGGGAGCTACAATGAGCAGTTCTTC. Residues: CASSWGAGSYNEQFF.

The chain carries TRBV6-5 and TRBJ1-1, with a tentative D call TRBD1 (6 bases). Germline loops: CDR1 MNHEY, CDR2 SVGAGI. The CDR3 spans 16 residues. V lost 5 bases and J 0 bases, leaving 16 bases between the germline ends. In nucleotides, the CDR3 is TGTGCCAGCAGTCCGATCGACAGGACGATGAACACTGAAGCTTTCTTT. It specifies CASSPIDRTMNTEAFF.

The J gene is TRBJ1-5, the V gene TRBV4-3; 10 bases are shared with TRBD1. The CDR3 contains 15 residues. J lost 4 bases, V lost 5 bases, and 5 bases had no gene match. CDR1 is LGHNA, CDR2 YSLEER, per germline. The CDR3 protein is CASSGGTGDNQPQHF. The CDR3 DNA is TGCGCCAGCAGCGGGGGGACAGGGGATAATCAGCCCCAGCATTTT.

The sample holds a few counts of this clonotype. The rearrangement links TRBV5-1 to TRBJ1-5; weak D call: TRBD1 (6 bases). The CDR3 is 16 residues long. Trimming removed 4 bases at V and 6 bases at J, with 20 bases between. CDR1 and CDR2 (germline): SGHRS, YFSETQ. This CDR3 is CASSLMGGQESQPQHF. Here the CDR3 DNA reads TGCGCCAGCAGCCTGATGGGGGGGCAGGAGAGTCAGCCCCAGCATTTT.